One sample yielded the 28 T cell receptor beta chains listed below, sequenced in a study of HIV-infected patients and healthy controls (dated by TCRdb to the mid-2010s). Receptors were amplified or captured by 5' RACE. The instrument was an Illumina MiSeq. TCRdb reworked the public reads: Q25 trimming with fastp, MiXCR clone assembly, productive beta chains retained. All rows with the same CDR3 protein become a single entry with the most common DNA and genes. The sample table shows more than 15,000 distinct CDR3 sequences, and about 19% are seen once. Around 33% of the sample rests with the top ten. Sequenced input: CD8+ T cells from blood. The receptor source for this set is a human donor in good health.

The chain recombines TRBV6-5 with TRBJ2-7; a possible D gene is TRBD1 (6 bases). Germline V gives CDR1 MNHEY, CDR2 SVGAGI. The CDR3 runs 13 residues. The germline V and J ends were trimmed by 6 bases and 4 bases, with 13 bases remaining between them. In DNA, the CDR3 is TGTGCCAGCAGACAGGGTTTGGGATACGAGCAGTACTTC. Protein sequence: CASRQGLGYEQYF.

This clonotype was detected ten times or more. V is TRBV6-5 and J is TRBJ2-5; no firm D call. CDR1 is MNHEY, CDR2 SVGAGI, per germline. V shed 3 bases and J shed 5 bases, with 10 bases lying between them. The CDR3 extends over 13 amino acids. DNA for the CDR3: TGTGCCAGCAGTTATAGTGGTGGGGAGACCCAGTACTTC. Its translation is CASSYSGGETQYF.

The chain combines TRBV19 with TRBJ2-5; no reliable D call. Germline V gene sequence: CDR1 LNHDA, CDR2 SQIVND (reference sequence). The CDR3 totals 14 residues. Deletions cut 7 bases from V and 4 bases from J, with 16 bases between. CDR3 nucleotide sequence: TGTGCCAGTACTAAGCGCGAGGTGGGAGAGACCCAGTACTTC. Protein product: CASTKREVGETQYF.

This clonotype was recorded many times. The CDR3 DNA sequence: TGTGCCAGCAGTCTTCCGATCAATGAGCAGTTCTTC. It translates to CASSLPINEQFF. The chain carries TRBV7-9 and TRBJ2-1; no reliable D call. V lost 6 bases, J lost 6 bases, and 9 bases lay in between. From germline, CDR1 is SEHNR and CDR2 FQNEAQ (reference sequence). The length of the CDR3 is 12 residues.

This clonotype was picked up a small number of times. The chain carries TRBV6-5 and TRBJ1-1, with no clear D. The CDR3 has 13 amino acids. Germline loops: CDR1 MNHEY, CDR2 SVGAGI. Trimming cost V 2 bases and J 4 bases, with 8 bases left between them. CDR3 sequence: CASSYKASTEAFF. In DNA, the CDR3 is TGTGCCAGCAGTTACAAGGCGAGCACTGAAGCTTTCTTT.

This clonotype was counted between two and nine times. CDR3 residues: CASSLGENYGYTF. Written as DNA, the CDR3 is TGTGCCAGCAGCTTAGGGGAGAACTATGGCTACACCTTC. This chain connects TRBV7-9 to TRBJ1-2, with D unclear. V lost 1 base and J 2 bases, leaving 5 bases between the germline ends. Germline V CDR1 and CDR2: SEHNR, FQNEAQ (reference sequence). This CDR3 region has 13 residues.

The rearrangement links TRBV5-1 to TRBJ1-2; D may be TRBD1 (6 bases). Germline V lookup: CDR1 SGHRS, CDR2 YFSETQ. The V gene lost 4 bases and the J gene lost 7 bases, with 20 bases spanning the gap. The CDR3 has 15 residues. The CDR3 spells CASSPDRFRYPGYTF. CDR3 in DNA: TGCGCCAGCAGCCCAGACAGGTTTCGATATCCTGGCTACACCTTC.

This clonotype showed up just a few times. This chain connects TRBV7-9 to TRBJ2-7; TRBD2 aligns across 13 bases. After removal of 3 bases from V and 4 bases from J, the junction contained 3 bases not matched to a gene. The CDR3 has 15 residues. From germline, CDR1 is SEHNR and CDR2 FQNEAQ (reference sequence). DNA of the CDR3: TGTGCCAGCAGCTTGGGGGGACTAGCGGGGTACGAGCAGTACTTC. This translates into CASSLGGLAGYEQYF.

This clonotype was recorded at least ten times. This rearrangement joins TRBV6-5 to TRBJ2-2, with 15 bases identical to TRBD2. The CDR3 runs 18 residues. Germline loops: CDR1 MNHEY, CDR2 SVGAGI. The V segment lost 0 bases and the J segment 1 base; nucleotides outside the gene matches: 0. CDR3 DNA: TGTGCCAGCAGTTACTCGGGACTAGCGGGGGGGAACACCGGGGAGCTGTTTTTT. Protein product: CASSYSGLAGGNTGELFF.

The sample holds many counts of this clonotype. The chain combines TRBV27 with TRBJ2-5; 15 bases align to TRBD2. The V segment lost 6 bases and the J segment 1 base; nucleotides outside the gene matches: 0. The CDR3 is 15 residues long. The germline V gene encodes CDR1 MNHEY and CDR2 SMNVEV (reference sequence). CDR3 bases: TGTGCCAGCAGGGGACTAGCGGGAGGCCAAGAGACCCAGTACTTC. Its protein product is CASRGLAGGQETQYF.

This clonotype was seen a few times. J is TRBJ1-5 and V is TRBV9; D is unresolved. The V gene's germline CDR1 is SGDLS and CDR2 YYNGEE. Trimming removed 2 bases from V and 2 bases from J, with 8 bases in between. The CDR3 runs to 14 residues. CDR3 nucleotides: TGTGCCAGCAGCGTTGGGGATGGCAATCAGCCCCAGCATTTT. It is translated as CASSVGDGNQPQHF. Full variable domain (missing parts from reference TRBV9 and TRBJ1-5): DSGVTQTPKHLITATGQRVTLRCSPRSGDLSVYWYQQSLDQGLQFLIQYYNGEERAKGNILERFSAQQFPDLHSELNLSSLELGDSALYFCASSVGDGNQPQHFGDGTRLSIL.

V and J are TRBV27 and TRBJ1-2, with a weak D call TRBD1 (5 bases). V gave up 3 bases and J gave up 4 bases, with 12 bases separating them. The CDR3 spans 14 residues. Germline assignment: CDR1 MNHEY and CDR2 SMNVEV (reference sequence). In DNA, the CDR3 is TGTGCCAGCAGTTTCGGGGGATCAGGCTATGGCTACACCTTC. The encoded protein is CASSFGGSGYGYTF.

J is TRBJ2-3 and V is TRBV5-6; the D is unclear. V lost 2 bases, J lost 1 base, and 11 bases lay in between. The CDR3 is 15 amino acids. Germline V gene data show CDR1 as SGHDT and CDR2 as YYEEEE. The CDR3 loop is CASSLKPLRTDTQYF. As DNA, the CDR3 is TGTGCCAGCAGCTTAAAACCCCTTCGCACAGATACGCAGTATTTT.

The V and J genes are TRBV7-9 and TRBJ1-4; no reliable D call. V dropped 0 bases and J dropped 5 bases, with 4 bases sitting between them. Germline CDR1 reads SEHNR; CDR2 reads FQNEAQ (reference sequence). This CDR3 is 13 amino acids long. The CDR3 spells CASSLALNEKLFF. Here the CDR3 DNA reads TGTGCCAGCAGCTTAGCCCTAAATGAAAAACTGTTTTTT.

The chain is built from TRBV27 and TRBJ2-3; 7 nucleotides agree with TRBD1. CDR1 MNHEY and CDR2 SMNVEV come from the germline V gene (reference sequence). The CDR3 spans 13 residues. V dropped 6 bases and J dropped 5; count of bases not matched to a gene: 5. The CDR3: CASSRAGGDTQYF. The CDR3 nucleotides are TGTGCCAGCAGCCGGGCAGGGGGAGATACGCAGTATTTT.

In this sample, this clonotype turned up many times. This chain connects TRBV4-3 to TRBJ2-1; 7 bases are shared with TRBD2. CDR3 length: 15 amino acids. Losses at the gene ends were 3 bases for V and 5 bases for J; bases not matched to a gene: 7. Germline V gene sequence: CDR1 LGHNA, CDR2 YSLEER. This chain's CDR3 is CASSQVTGGNNEQFF. DNA for the CDR3: TGCGCCAGCAGCCAGGTTACGGGGGGAAACAATGAGCAGTTCTTC.

This chain links TRBV29-1 with TRBJ2-7; maybe TRBD2 (6 bases). From germline, CDR1 is SQVTM and CDR2 ANQGSEA. The CDR3 is 14 amino acids. V shed 5 bases and J shed 3 bases, with 17 bases lying between them. CDR3 nucleotide sequence: TGCAGCGTTCAGCCCGGGGGAATAAGCTACGAGCAGTACTTC. As protein: CSVQPGGISYEQYF.

This clonotype was counted between two and nine times. The genes are TRBV10-3 and TRBJ1-2; unclear D gene. CDR3 length equals 15 residues. Trimming left V 3 bases short and J 4 bases short, with 15 bases between. CDR1 ENHRY and CDR2 SYGVKD come from the germline V gene. CDR3 DNA: TGTGCCATCAGTGAAGTTAAGAGGGAACCCTATGGCTACACCTTC. It yields the protein CAISEVKREPYGYTF.

The rearrangement joins TRBV6-5 to TRBJ1-1, with 7 bases lining up with TRBD1. Germline V gene data show CDR1 as MNHEY and CDR2 as SVGAGI. The CDR3 runs 14 residues. V was clipped by 2 bases and J by 5 bases; unmatched bases: 5. The CDR3 here is CASSYPGTATEAFF. The CDR3 bases are TGTGCCAGCAGTTACCCCGGGACAGCTACTGAAGCTTTCTTT.

V gene TRBV27 combines with J gene TRBJ1-1; possible D gene TRBD1, 5 bases. The CDR3 runs 13 residues. CDR1 is MNHEY, CDR2 SMNVEV, per germline (reference sequence). Trimming took 7 bases from V and 4 from J, leaving 13 bases between them. DNA for the CDR3: TGTGCCAGCAATCATGGGGGGGGCACTGAAGCTTTCTTT. As protein: CASNHGGGTEAFF.

This clonotype has only a few counts. The chain uses TRBV27 and TRBJ2-4, with D possibly being TRBD1 or TRBD2 (5 bases each). Trimming took 3 bases from V and 6 from J, leaving 9 bases between them. Germline lookup yields CDR1 MNHEY and CDR2 SMNVEV (reference sequence). The CDR3 runs 13 residues. The CDR3 loop reads CASSFGTGNIQYF. CDR3 sequence (DNA): TGTGCCAGCAGTTTTGGGACGGGAAACATTCAGTACTTC.

This clonotype was detected a few times. The J gene is TRBJ2-1, the V gene TRBV12-3 or TRBV12-4; unclear D gene. The CDR3 is made up of 15 amino acids. V lost 5 bases to trimming and J lost 4 bases, with 15 bases between them. The CDR3, as DNA: TGTGCCAGCAGTATATCGGTCAACCATTACAATGAGCAGTTCTTC. As protein: CASSISVNHYNEQFF.

This clonotype was seen only a few times. The chain recombines TRBV20-1 with TRBJ2-1, with TRBD2 matching 8 bases. The germline gives CDR1 DFQATT, CDR2 SNEGSKA (reference sequence). CDR3 length: 17 amino acids. V was clipped by 0 bases and J by 2 bases; unmatched bases: 9. This chain's CDR3 is CSARDPLSGRAYNEQFF. The CDR3 nucleotides are TGCAGTGCTAGAGATCCCTTGTCCGGGAGGGCCTACAATGAGCAGTTCTTC.

This chain links TRBV6-2 or TRBV6-3 with TRBJ2-6; no definite D call. The CDR3 runs to 17 residues. Trimming stripped 0 bases from V and 0 bases from J, with 9 bases between. The germline CDR1 and CDR2 sequences are MNHEY and SVGEGT. Here the CDR3 DNA reads TGTGCCAGCAGTTACTCGATATACAGCTCTGGGGCCAACGTCCTGACTTTC. Encoded protein: CASSYSIYSSGANVLTF.

This clonotype appeared many times. CDR3 sequence reads: CSVRTVMNTEAFF. In nucleotides, the CDR3 is TGCAGCGTTAGGACAGTCATGAACACTGAAGCTTTCTTT. This chain uses TRBV29-1 with TRBJ1-1; a weak D match, TRBD1 (6 bases). Germline assignment: CDR1 SQVTM and CDR2 ANQGSEA. The CDR3 runs 13 residues. V lost 5 bases, J lost 0 bases, and 10 bases lay in between.

This clonotype was picked up a small number of times. This chain joins TRBV7-9 and TRBJ1-2; a possible D gene is TRBD1 (5 bases). Per the germline V gene, CDR1 is SEHNR and CDR2 is FQNEAQ (reference sequence). This CDR3 region has 15 residues. Trimming shortened V by 2 bases and J by 8 bases, and 18 bases separated the two germline ends. The CDR3 DNA is TGTGCCAGCAGCTTATATCAGGGCCAAACCAGCGGCTACACCTTC. It translates to CASSLYQGQTSGYTF. The full variable domain, its missing parts supplied by reference TRBV7-9 and TRBJ1-2, is DTGVSQNPRHKITKRGQNVTFRCDPISEHNRLYWYRQTLGQGPEFLTYFQNEAQLEKSRLLSDRFSAERPKGSFSTLEIQRTEQGDSAMYLCASSLYQGQTSGYTFGSGTRLTVV.

This clonotype was detected many times. V and J are TRBV2 and TRBJ2-3, with 7 bases identical to TRBD2. The CDR3 spans 18 residues. In germline, CDR1 is SNHLY, CDR2 FYNNEI. V lost 7 bases and J lost 6; bases outside the gene matches: 22. CDR3 amino acids: CASMSPKHPLGLWDTQYF. CDR3 in DNA: TGTGCCAGCATGAGTCCTAAGCATCCCCTGGGACTATGGGATACGCAGTATTTT.

This clonotype was recorded a few times. The chain links TRBV20-1 to TRBJ1-4; TRBD1 might be the D (5 bases). The CDR3 has 14 residues. Trimming took 0 bases from V and 2 from J, leaving 7 bases between them. Germline V gives CDR1 DFQATT, CDR2 SNEGSKA (reference sequence). The CDR3 DNA is TGCAGTGCTAGAGATGAGGGGACTAATGAAAAACTGTTTTTT. It yields the protein CSARDEGTNEKLFF.